These 27 T cell receptor beta chains came from one sample sequenced in a study of T cell responses to AZD1222 COVID-19 vaccine. Only in-frame clones appear in the TCRdb table, and some are missing; sequencing was by immunoSEQ multiplex PCR. Counted here are around 120,000 clones, about 79% occurring once; the ten biggest clones make up about 29%. The source was peripheral blood, collected 28 days after the second AZD1222 dose. The receptor source for this set is an adult who received the AZD1222 COVID-19 vaccine.

In this sample, this clone turned up a few times. The chain carries TRBV6-5 and TRBJ1-6; 11 bases line up with TRBD1. CDR1 is MNHEY, CDR2 SVGAGI, per germline. This CDR3 region has 15 residues. Germline trimming cut 2 bases from V and 8 bases from J; bases unmatched to any gene: 2. This chain's CDR3 is CASSYRDRGYSPLHF. The CDR3 DNA sequence: TGTGCCAGCAGTTACCGGGACAGGGGGTATTCACCCCTCCACTTT.

Note on this clone: Sequence at one end of the junction differs from germline and may be a read error. The chain joins TRBV2 to TRBJ2-7; D is perhaps TRBD2 (5 bases). CDR1 and CDR2 (germline): SNHLY, FYNNEI. The CDR3 runs to 13 residues. The CDR3 region is CASSKADSREQYF. The CDR3 DNA reads TGTGCCAGCAGTAAAGCGGACTCCCGGGAGCAGTACTTC. The full variable domain, rest sourced from reference TRBV2 and TRBJ2-7, is EPEVTQTPSHQVTQMGQEVILRCVPISNHLYFYWYRQILGQKVEFLVSFYNNEISEKSEIFDDQFSVERPDGSNFTLKIRSTKLEDSAMYFCASSKADSREQYFGPGTRLTVT.

The chain is built from TRBV3-1 (or the pseudogene TRBV3-2) and TRBJ1-2, with D perhaps TRBD1 (6 bases). The CDR3 covers 14 residues. Germline V lookup: CDR1 LGHDT, CDR2 YNNKEL (reference sequence). Trimming pared 1 base from V and 4 bases from J, leaving 10 bases between. Here the CDR3 reads CASSQGQGSYGYTF. The CDR3 DNA is TGTGCCAGCAGCCAAGGCCAGGGGTCCTATGGCTACACCTTC.

The chain is built from TRBV6-4 and TRBJ2-1; the D gene is possibly TRBD2 (6 bases). The CDR3 extends over 13 amino acids. Germline V gene sequence: CDR1 MRHNA, CDR2 SNTAGT. The V end was cut by 3 bases, the J end by 14 bases, with 17 bases between. This CDR3 is CASSEEGQGPKFF. In nucleotides, the CDR3 is TGTGCCAGCAGTGAGGAGGGGCAAGGACCGAAGTTCTTC.

This CDR3 reads CASSSPQRGHGYTF. The CDR3 DNA follows: TGTGCCAGCAGTTCCCCCCAAAGGGGGCATGGCTACACCTTC. The rearrangement joins TRBV27 to TRBJ1-2; 7 nucleotides line up with TRBD1. The length of the CDR3 is 14 residues. CDR1 is MNHEY and CDR2 is SMNVEV in the germline V gene (reference sequence). Germline trimming cut 4 bases from V and 6 bases from J; bases unmatched to any gene: 8.

The chain employs TRBV3-1 (or the pseudogene TRBV3-2) and TRBJ1-1; TRBD1 matches at 7 bases. The CDR3 spans 15 residues. The germline V gene encodes CDR1 LGHDT and CDR2 YNNKEL (reference sequence). V shed 8 bases, J shed 0 bases, and the junction held 9 bases outside the gene matches. This CDR3 is CASGSSDRLNTEAFF. The CDR3 nucleotides read TGTGCCAGCGGTTCTTCGGACAGGCTGAACACTGAAGCTTTCTTT.

The rearrangement uses TRBV5-1 and TRBJ2-2, with 8 bases lining up with TRBD2. The germline V gene has CDR1 SGHRS and CDR2 YFSETQ. This CDR3 is built from 17 residues. The junction had 5 bases not matched to a gene; V was cut back by 1 base and J by 0 bases. For the CDR3, the DNA is TGCGCCAGCAGCTTGCTTAGCGGGGCGACGAACACCGGGGAGCTGTTTTTT. Translation gives CASSLLSGATNTGELFF.

The chain recombines TRBV19 with TRBJ1-2; D is unclear. The CDR3 is made up of 12 amino acids. Per the germline V gene, CDR1 is LNHDA and CDR2 is SQIVND (reference sequence). Trimming removed 7 bases at V and 4 bases at J, with 10 bases between. The CDR3 here is CASKGKGYGYTF. The CDR3 nucleotides are TGTGCCAGTAAAGGGAAGGGCTATGGCTACACCTTC.

The rearrangement links TRBV7-9 to TRBJ1-5; TRBD1 matches 7 bases. Germline V gene sequence: CDR1 SEHNR, CDR2 FQNEAQ (reference sequence). The V segment lost 5 bases and the J segment 7 bases; nucleotides outside the gene matches: 11. The CDR3 is made up of 15 amino acids. The CDR3 DNA is TGTGCCAGCAGCCTAGTTGGCAGGGGGATCCAGCCCCAGCATTTT. It yields the protein CASSLVGRGIQPQHF.

The chain recombines TRBV4-3 with TRBJ2-1; the match to TRBD2 covers 9 bases. V lost 2 bases, J lost 7 bases, and 15 bases stayed unmatched. This CDR3 is built from 18 residues. Germline CDR1 is LGHNA and CDR2 is YSLEER. CDR3 bases: TGCGCCAGCAGCCAAAATCCCCAGGGTAGCGGGGGAGGAAATGAGCAGTTCTTC. Amino acid sequence: CASSQNPQGSGGGNEQFF.

This chain joins TRBV7-8 and TRBJ1-6; D is perhaps TRBD1 (6 bases). CDR3 size: 15 residues. The V gene lost 5 bases and the J gene lost 7 bases, with 15 bases spanning the gap. The germline gives CDR1 SGHVS, CDR2 FQNEAQ. The CDR3, as DNA: TGTGCCAGCAGCGGGGGGGCAGTAAGGAATTCACCCCTCCACTTT. Protein sequence: CASSGGAVRNSPLHF.

This chain joins TRBV9 and TRBJ1-1, with D maybe TRBD1 (5 bases). Trimming pared 4 bases from V and 0 bases from J, leaving 16 bases between. CDR3 length: 16 residues. Germline CDR1 SGDLS, CDR2 YYNGEE. CDR3 nucleotides: TGTGCCAGCAGCAAAGGTGGGACGGGGCTGAACACTGAAGCTTTCTTT. Residues: CASSKGGTGLNTEAFF.

This chain joins TRBV27 and TRBJ2-3, with 9 bases matching TRBD1. After removal of 8 bases from V and 2 bases from J, the junction contained 5 bases not matched to a gene. The CDR3 sequence is 14 residues long. CDR1 is MNHEY, CDR2 SMNVEV, per germline (reference sequence). This CDR3 is CASCRDRDTDTQYF. CDR3 sequence (DNA): TGTGCCAGCTGCCGGGACAGGGACACAGATACGCAGTATTTT.

The chain uses TRBV11-2 and TRBJ1-2, with TRBD1 as a possible D gene (5 bases). The CDR3 runs to 15 residues. The V end lost 5 bases, the J end lost 1 base, and 14 bases lay between the germline ends. Germline V gene lookup returns CDR1 SGHAT and CDR2 FQNNGV. The CDR3 DNA reads as TGTGCCAGCAGCCCGGACATAAATAATAACTATGGCTACACCTTC. Residues: CASSPDINNNYGYTF.

This chain connects TRBV6-5 to TRBJ1-6; D is undetermined. V lost 8 bases, J lost 6 bases, and 8 bases lay in between. Germline V gene lookup returns CDR1 MNHEY and CDR2 SVGAGI. This CDR3 region has 12 residues. The DNA for the CDR3 is TGTGCCAGCTCCTCTAGTAATTCACCCCTCCACTTT. This codes for CASSSSNSPLHF.

The CDR3 protein is CANPKKCEGARTEAFF. In nucleotides, the CDR3 is TGCGCCAACCCAAAAAAGTGCGAGGGGGCACGGACTGAAGCTTTCTTT. The genes are TRBV5-1 and TRBJ1-1, with 7 bases aligning to TRBD1. Trimming took 9 bases from V and 5 from J; bases not matched to a gene: 19. The CDR3 length is 16 residues. Germline CDR1 and CDR2: SGHRS and YFSETQ.

This clone was seen only a few times. The chain recombines TRBV6-5 with TRBJ1-1, with 9 bases identical to TRBD1. Losses at the gene ends were 6 bases for V and 4 bases for J; bases not matched to a gene: 6. Germline CDR1 and CDR2: MNHEY and SVGAGI. The CDR3 covers 14 residues. CDR3: CASRTQGAATEAFF. The CDR3 nucleotides read TGTGCCAGCAGAACACAGGGGGCGGCCACTGAAGCTTTCTTT.

The chain joins TRBV6-5 to TRBJ1-5; 10 nucleotides agree with TRBD1. The CDR3 loop spans 16 amino acids. V trimming: 0 bases; J trimming: 2 bases; junction bases outside the gene matches: 1. Germline V lookup: CDR1 MNHEY, CDR2 SVGAGI. The CDR3 region has the DNA TGTGCCAGCAGTTACTCGGGGACAGGGGGCAATCAGCCCCAGCATTTT. Translated, it gives CASSYSGTGGNQPQHF.

The V and J genes are TRBV27 and TRBJ2-7, with TRBD1 as a possible D gene (6 bases). Germline assignment: CDR1 MNHEY and CDR2 SMNVEV (reference sequence). Trimming stripped 3 bases from V and 7 bases from J, with 13 bases between. This CDR3 is 13 amino acids long. CDR3 DNA: TGTGCCAGCAGTTTTGGGGGCAACCCAGAGCAGTACTTC. Translating it yields CASSFGGNPEQYF.

This chain connects TRBV5-1 to TRBJ2-1; possibly TRBD1 for D (6 bases). Trimming left V 1 base short and J 5 bases short, with 13 bases between. The germline V gene has CDR1 SGHRS and CDR2 YFSETQ. The CDR3 is 15 residues long. The chain's CDR3 is CASSLRGYGDNEQFF. CDR3 nucleotides: TGCGCCAGCAGCTTGAGGGGGTACGGTGACAATGAGCAGTTCTTC.

V and J are TRBV3-1 (or the pseudogene TRBV3-2) and TRBJ1-5; 8 positions match TRBD1. Looked up from germline, CDR1 is LGHDT and CDR2 is YNNKEL (reference sequence). This CDR3 comprises 14 residues. Germline trimming cut 4 bases from V and 7 bases from J; bases unmatched to any gene: 6. CDR3: CASSLQGDRQPQHF. The CDR3 coding sequence is TGTGCCAGCAGCCTACAGGGGGACAGACAGCCCCAGCATTTT.

J is TRBJ1-5 and V is TRBV19; D remains unclear. Germline V gene sequence: CDR1 LNHDA, CDR2 SQIVND (reference sequence). V lost 1 base and J 4 bases, leaving 5 bases between the germline ends. This CDR3 has 13 amino acids. The CDR3 DNA reads TGTGCCAGTAGTATAGGGGTTAATCAGCCCCAGCATTTT. Translated, it gives CASSIGVNQPQHF. Full variable domain (rest looked up from reference TRBV19 and TRBJ1-5): DGGITQSPKYLFRKEGQNVTLSCEQNLNHDAMYWYRQDPGQGLRLIYYSQIVNDFQKGDIAEGYSVSREKKESFPLTVTSAQKNPTAFYLCASSIGVNQPQHFGDGTRLSIL.

CDR3 amino acids: CASSPRGDYLEKLFF. In DNA form, the CDR3 reads TGCGCCAGCAGTCCCCGTGGGGATTATCTAGAAAAACTGTTTTTT. This chain links TRBV5-1 with TRBJ1-4; D uncertain. Trimming took 5 bases from V and 8 from J, leaving 19 bases between them. The V gene's germline CDR1 is SGHRS and CDR2 YFSETQ. The CDR3 has 15 residues.

This rearrangement joins TRBV29-1 to TRBJ1-2; the D is unclear. Per germline, CDR1 SQVTM and CDR2 ANQGSEA. CDR3 length equals 11 residues. Trimming removed 6 bases from V and 8 bases from J, with 13 bases in between. The CDR3 protein is CSVNYRGGYTF. The CDR3 DNA is TGCAGCGTGAACTACAGAGGAGGCTACACCTTC.

The table lists this clone with a few counts. The rearrangement joins TRBV2 to TRBJ1-3; D is undetermined. This CDR3 comprises 15 residues. Trimming removed 2 bases at V and 0 bases at J, with 8 bases between. Per the germline V gene, CDR1 is SNHLY and CDR2 is FYNNEI. CDR3 coding DNA: TGTGCCAGCAGTGAACAGTCCAGCTCTGGAAACACCATATATTTT. It specifies CASSEQSSSGNTIYF.

V gene TRBV7-2 combines with J gene TRBJ1-3; TRBD1 matches 7 bases. The V segment lost 5 bases and the J segment 0 bases; nucleotides outside the gene matches: 16. This CDR3 contains 19 residues. Germline V CDR1 and CDR2: SGHTA, FQGNSA. CDR3 sequence (DNA): TGTGCCAGCAGCCACGAATTTCCGGGACAGATTATCTCTGGAAACACCATATATTTT. This gives the protein CASSHEFPGQIISGNTIYF.

The rearrangement uses TRBV5-6 and TRBJ2-1; D not certain. The CDR3 covers 11 residues. Trimming pared 2 bases from V and 9 bases from J, leaving 6 bases between. Per germline, CDR1 SGHDT and CDR2 YYEEEE. The CDR3 bases are TGTGCCAGCAGCTTTGAAGGTGAGCAGTTCTTC. Its translation: CASSFEGEQFF.